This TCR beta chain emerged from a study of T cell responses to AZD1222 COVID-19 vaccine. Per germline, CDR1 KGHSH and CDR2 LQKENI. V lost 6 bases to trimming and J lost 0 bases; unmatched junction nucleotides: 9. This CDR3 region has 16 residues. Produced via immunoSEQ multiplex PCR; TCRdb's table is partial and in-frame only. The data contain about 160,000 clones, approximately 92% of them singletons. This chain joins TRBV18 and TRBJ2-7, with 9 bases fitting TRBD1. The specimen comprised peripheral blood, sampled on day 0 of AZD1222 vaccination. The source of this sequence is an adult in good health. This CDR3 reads CASSRMGQGLSYEQYF. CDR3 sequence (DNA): TGTGCCAGCTCGCGAATGGGACAGGGTCTCTCCTACGAGCAGTACTTC.